Presented here are 20 T cell receptor beta chains from one specimen sequenced in a study of post-analysis software for immune sequencing data. The study's findings and limits: Patients carried roughly five TRBV segments more frequently than controls did, and TRBV5-6, TRBV5-1 and TRBV20-1 were among them.

These receptors' antigens are unknown. Sequencing libraries made from TCR beta cDNA carried unique molecular identifiers. TCRdb recomputed calls from the PCR reads with MiXCR, one row per CDR3 protein. The sample includes roughly 700,000 distinct CDR3 sequences, about 27% of them seen just once. The sample taken for sequencing was blood. These receptors all stem from a girl under 18 with multiple sclerosis.

This rearrangement joins TRBV4-1 to TRBJ2-5; either TRBD1 or TRBD2 may fit D (5 bases each). The V end lost 0 bases, the J end lost 5 bases, and 13 bases lay between the germline ends. The CDR3 length is 15 residues. In germline, CDR1 is MGHRA, CDR2 YSYEKL. The chain's CDR3 is CASSQEGTRSETQYF. CDR3 DNA: TGCGCCAGCAGCCAAGAAGGGACCCGCTCGGAGACCCAGTACTTC.

The V call is TRBV11-2, the J call TRBJ2-5, with 7 nucleotides matching TRBD1. The germline gives CDR1 SGHAT, CDR2 FQNNGV. Trimming removed 5 bases from V and 4 bases from J; junction bases left unmatched: 7. This CDR3 has 14 residues. The CDR3 sequence is CASSEPGTAETQYF. In DNA, the CDR3 is TGTGCCAGCAGCGAACCCGGGACAGCAGAGACCCAGTACTTC.

The chain carries TRBV20-1 and TRBJ2-3; the D is unclear. The V gene lost 5 bases and the J gene lost 2 bases, with 11 bases spanning the gap. The CDR3 sequence is 13 residues long. Germline CDR1 and CDR2: DFQATT and SNEGSKA (reference sequence). The DNA of the CDR3 is TGCAGTGCTCAACGGACCGACACAGATACGCAGTATTTT. The encoded protein is CSAQRTDTDTQYF.

Only a few counts were recorded for this clonotype. The chain is built from TRBV5-5 and TRBJ1-4; D might be TRBD1 (5 bases). The germline gives CDR1 SGHKS, CDR2 YYEKEE (reference sequence). Trimming pared 4 bases from V and 3 bases from J, leaving 13 bases between. The CDR3 covers 15 residues. The CDR3 spells CASSPNRRANEKLFF. The CDR3 DNA follows: TGTGCCAGCAGCCCAAACAGGAGGGCTAATGAAAAACTGTTTTTT.

This clonotype appeared a few times. The V call is TRBV6-6, the J call TRBJ1-6, with D possibly being TRBD1 (5 bases). The V gene lost 4 bases and the J gene lost 7 bases, with 14 bases spanning the gap. The V gene's germline CDR1 is MNHNY and CDR2 SVGAGI (reference sequence). There are 15 residues in the CDR3. The CDR3 nucleotides read TGTGCCAGCAGTTCATCCAGGGTTGGCAATTCACCCCTCCACTTT. It yields the protein CASSSSRVGNSPLHF.

This clonotype was observed a few times. The chain employs TRBV7-8 and TRBJ2-1; 13 bases agree with TRBD2. Germline-derived CDR1 and CDR2 are SGHVS and FQNEAQ. The CDR3 sequence is 16 residues long. V lost 4 bases, J lost 3 bases, and 3 bases stayed unmatched. The CDR3 protein is CASSSGLAGYYNEQFF. The DNA for the CDR3 is TGTGCCAGCAGCTCGGGACTAGCGGGGTACTACAATGAGCAGTTCTTC.

The rearrangement joins TRBV28 to TRBJ1-2; TRBD1 is a possible D gene (5 bases). This CDR3 comprises 12 residues. CDR1 is MDHEN and CDR2 is SYDVKM in the germline V gene. With 5 bases removed from V and 8 bases from J, the gap between germline ends came to 12 bases. DNA of the CDR3: TGTGCCAGCAGTCCGGGGGTGCGCGGCTACACCTTC. Translation: CASSPGVRGYTF.

The J gene is TRBJ1-1, the V gene TRBV16; D perhaps matches TRBD1 (5 bases). The CDR3 runs 14 residues. Germline assignment: CDR1 KGHSY and CDR2 FQNENV. Deletions cut 1 base from V and 6 bases from J, with 12 bases between. CDR3 DNA sequence: TGTGCCAGCAGCCAATACTCAGGGAGGGCTGAAGCTTTCTTT. This sequence encodes CASSQYSGRAEAFF.

The DNA for the CDR3 is TGTGCCAGCAGTGACCTCTTAGGAGGTTACACCTTC. Its translation: CASSDLLGGYTF. This chain links TRBV6-6 with TRBJ1-2; unclear D gene. There are 12 residues in the CDR3. Germline V lookup: CDR1 MNHNY, CDR2 SVGAGI (reference sequence). V was shortened by 5 bases and J by 11 bases, with 15 bases between the two germline ends.

This clonotype has ten or more counts. The chain carries TRBV9 and TRBJ2-3, with 10 bases fitting TRBD1. The J segment lost 4 bases and the V segment lost 1 base, leaving 6 bases of the junction unmatched. The CDR3 has 16 amino acids. CDR1 and CDR2 (germline): SGDLS, YYNGEE. This chain's CDR3 is CASSVSGTGVADTQYF. For the CDR3, the DNA is TGTGCCAGCAGCGTATCTGGGACAGGGGTTGCAGATACGCAGTATTTT.

This clonotype has a handful of counts. This rearrangement joins TRBV29-1 to TRBJ2-5; a possible D gene is TRBD2 (7 bases). CDR1 and CDR2 (germline): SQVTM, ANQGSEA. V was cut by 1 base and J by 9 bases, with 18 bases left in between. This CDR3 has 14 amino acids. CDR3 nucleotides: TGCAGCGTTGAAGTGGCAGGCGGGGGCGGGCCCCAGTACTTC. Amino acid sequence: CSVEVAGGGGPQYF.

This clonotype has a count of ten or more. This chain links TRBV7-2 with TRBJ2-6; the D gene is possibly TRBD1 (6 bases). V gave up 8 bases and J gave up 1 base, with 9 bases separating them. Germline-derived CDR1 and CDR2 are SGHTA and FQGNSA. This CDR3 comprises 14 residues. The CDR3 DNA sequence: TGTGCCAGCCGAGGGGGTTCTGGGGCCAACGTCCTGACTTTC. Residues: CASRGGSGANVLTF.

On this clonotype: The junction and the germline gene differ at one end; a read error may be behind it. The chain couples TRBV2 to TRBJ2-1; 10 bases map to TRBD2. The CDR3 is made up of 15 amino acids. CDR1 SNHLY and CDR2 FYNNEI come from the germline V gene. Written as DNA, the CDR3 is TGTACCAGCAGTGAAGTCGGGACTAGCGCTGGTGAGCAGTTCTTC. It is translated as CTSSEVGTSAGEQFF.

The rearrangement joins TRBV10-3 to TRBJ2-3, with a tentative D call TRBD2 (5 bases). CDR3 length: 16 amino acids. Trimming took off 7 bases at V and 1 base at J, with 18 bases between the two ends. Germline V lookup: CDR1 ENHRY, CDR2 SYGVKD. The CDR3 loop is CAINNRPEEGTDTQYF. The CDR3 DNA is TGTGCCATCAACAACCGCCCGGAGGAGGGCACAGATACGCAGTATTTT.

The chain employs TRBV12-3 or TRBV12-4 and TRBJ1-1; D not resolved. V was cut by 6 bases and J by 4 bases, with 15 bases left in between. This CDR3 comprises 14 residues. The CDR3 is CASSLATGITEAFF. In DNA form, the CDR3 reads TGTGCCAGCAGCCTGGCTACCGGGATCACTGAAGCTTTCTTT.

Turning to this clonotype: A read error may be the cause here, since a much bigger clone is one base away. V gene TRBV7-2 combines with J gene TRBJ2-1; D is uncertain. Trimming took off 7 bases at V and 13 bases at J, with 17 bases between the two ends. The germline CDR1 and CDR2 sequences are SGHTA and FQGNSA. The CDR3 is made up of 12 amino acids. The CDR3 DNA sequence: TGTGCCAGCACCCCTAATTCGGAGACCCAGTTCTTC. Translation gives CASTPNSETQFF.

The chain carries TRBV20-1 and TRBJ2-3; TRBD1 matches 7 bases. This CDR3 contains 14 residues. CDR1 and CDR2 from the germline V gene are DFQATT and SNEGSKA (reference sequence). The V gene end was trimmed by 4 bases and the J gene end by 2 bases; junction bases not matched to a gene: 6. DNA for the CDR3: TGCAGTGCTATTGACAGGGAGCCCACAGATACGCAGTATTTT. Translated, it gives CSAIDREPTDTQYF.

The gene calls are TRBV5-1 and TRBJ2-3; 8 bases align to TRBD2. This CDR3 contains 15 residues. The V segment lost 3 bases and the J segment 0 bases; nucleotides outside the gene matches: 3. CDR1 and CDR2 from the germline V gene are SGHRS and YFSETQ. The CDR3 nucleotides read TGCGCCAGCAGCTCGGGACTAGAGAGCACAGATACGCAGTATTTT. Protein product: CASSSGLESTDTQYF.

V usage is TRBV4-1 and J usage is TRBJ1-2; D unresolved. V lost 2 bases and J lost 4, with 17 bases in between. The CDR3 covers 16 residues. Germline CDR1 is MGHRA and CDR2 is YSYEKL. This CDR3 is CASSQHARTESYGYTF. Written as DNA, the CDR3 is TGCGCCAGCAGCCAACACGCCCGGACGGAATCCTATGGCTACACCTTC.

The genes are TRBV20-1 and TRBJ2-2; 10 bases agree with TRBD1. The germline V gene encodes CDR1 DFQATT and CDR2 SNEGSKA (reference sequence). The CDR3 extends over 16 amino acids. V shed 1 base, J shed 0 bases, and the junction held 2 bases outside the gene matches. In nucleotides, the CDR3 is TGCAGTGCTAGAGGGGACAGGGGCTCGAACACCGGGGAGCTGTTTTTT. Protein sequence: CSARGDRGSNTGELFF.